A selection of T cell receptor beta chains follows, all from one sample in a study of cytomegalovirus exposure and HLA in healthy donors. Measured with immunoSEQ multiplex PCR; TCRdb has only the in-frame clones, and not every one. Of some 120,000 clones listed, more than 65% are singletons. The sequenced sample was PBMCs. The receptors stem from a woman between 55 and 75 years old in good health and CMV-seropositive. Each CDR3 is given with its conserved first and last residue. The order of the fields is J gene, clone size, D gene, V gene, CDR3 protein, CDR3 DNA. A D gene is named only where the DNA matches it firmly. Expanded clones are given a class, and other clones once, few, many or no size at all.

>TRBJ2-7|.|.|TRBV27
CASSLSVPRGTSTYEQYF
TGTGCCAGCAGTTTATCAGTGCCGAGGGGGACGTCGACCTACGAGCAGTACTTC
>TRBJ2-3|.|.|TRBV5-4
CASSLGWTVSADTQYF
TGTGCCAGCAGCTTGGGGTGGACAGTCAGCGCAGATACGCAGTATTTT
>TRBJ1-6|.|TRBD1|TRBV6-5
CASSRTGANSPLHF
TGTGCCAGCAGCCGGACAGGGGCTAATTCACCCCTCCACTTT
>TRBJ2-3|.|.|TRBV4-1
CASSRSKEGSTDTQYF
TGCGCCAGCAGCCGCTCTAAAGAGGGTAGCACAGATACGCAGTATTTT
>TRBJ2-7|once|.|TRBV18
CASSPLRTGAPGEQYF
TGTGCCAGCTCACCCCTCAGGACGGGAGCCCCTGGCGAGCAGTACTTC
>TRBJ2-7|once|.|TRBV5-6
CASSLGGAVSYEQYF
TGTGCCAGCAGCTTGGGCGGGGCAGTCTCCTACGAGCAGTACTTC
>TRBJ1-5|.|.|TRBV6-1
CASSTRGINQPQHF
TGTGCCAGCAGCACAAGGGGGATCAATCAGCCCCAGCATTTT
>TRBJ2-5|.|TRBD1|TRBV9
CASSVGTGGNGKTQYF
TGTGCCAGCAGCGTCGGGACAGGCGGGAATGGGAAGACCCAGTACTTC
>TRBJ1-2|.|.|TRBV7-8
CASSQGETAYGYTF
TGTGCCAGCAGCCAAGGCGAGACTGCCTATGGCTACACCTTC
>TRBJ2-6|.|TRBD1|TRBV19
CASSIAGGEGANVLTF
TGTGCCAGTAGTATAGCAGGGGGCGAAGGGGCCAACGTCCTGACTTTC
>TRBJ1-1|.|.|TRBV7-6
CASSLQGNTEAFF
TGTGCCAGCAGCTTACAGGGGAACACTGAAGCTTTCTTT
>TRBJ1-2|few|.|TRBV4-2
CASSPSSSYGYTF
TGTGCCAGCAGCCCTTCCTCCTCCTATGGCTACACCTTC
>TRBJ2-4|.|.|TRBV19
CASSTGPSKNIQYF
TGTGCCAGTAGTACAGGCCCATCCAAAAACATTCAGTACTTC
>TRBJ1-2|.|.|TRBV28
CASSLLWQGGPNYGYTF
TGTGCCAGCAGTTTATTATGGCAGGGCGGACCGAACTATGGCTACACCTTC
>TRBJ1-5|.|TRBD1|TRBV2
CASRLQGRYGNQPQHF
TGTGCCAGCAGGCTACAGGGGCGTTATGGCAATCAGCCCCAGCATTTT
>TRBJ2-5|.|TRBD2|TRBV6-1
CASNLAGVETQYF
TGTGCCAGCAACCTAGCGGGGGTCGAGACCCAGTACTTC
>TRBJ2-1|.|TRBD2|TRBV27
CASSSSGGTQFF
TGTGCCAGCAGTTCGAGCGGGGGGACTCAGTTCTTC
>TRBJ1-1|.|TRBD1|TRBV18
CASSERTGEEAFF
TGTGCCAGCTCAGAACGGACAGGGGAGGAAGCTTTCTTT
>TRBJ1-5|.|TRBD1|TRBV18
CASSPGTVSNQPQHF
TGTGCCAGCTCACCCGGGACAGTTAGCAATCAGCCCCAGCATTTT
>TRBJ2-3|.|TRBD1|TRBV6-4
CASSPDRADTQYF
TGTGCCAGCAGTCCCGACAGGGCAGATACGCAGTATTTT
>TRBJ2-1|once|.|TRBV9
CASSVVSSSYNEQFF
TGTGCCAGCAGCGTAGTGTCGAGCTCCTACAATGAGCAGTTCTTC
>TRBJ1-5|.|TRBD1|TRBV19
CASTSYRGSNQPQHF
TGTGCCAGTACCTCTTACAGGGGAAGCAATCAGCCCCAGCATTTT
>TRBJ1-6|once|.|TRBV7-2
CASSSGSQLNSPLHF
TGTGCCAGCAGCTCCGGGTCACAACTTAATTCACCCCTCCACTTT
>TRBJ2-7|.|TRBD2|TRBV2
CASSKTSGRVHEQYF
TGTGCCAGCAGTAAGACTAGCGGGAGAGTCCACGAGCAGTACTTC
>TRBJ2-3|.|TRBD2|TRBV28
CASSSISGGYTDTQYF
TGTGCCAGCAGTTCGATTAGCGGGGGGTACACAGATACGCAGTATTTT
>TRBJ1-4|.|TRBD1|TRBV19
CASSIDQSSGTGVHLGENEKLFF
TGTGCCAGTAGTATAGACCAAAGCAGCGGGACAGGGGTTCATCTAGGGGAAAATGAAAAACTGTTTTTT
>TRBJ2-1|.|TRBD2|TRBV5-1
CASQLLAGGPNEQFF
TGCGCCAGCCAGCTTCTAGCGGGGGGGCCCAATGAGCAGTTCTTC
>TRBJ2-5|.|.|TRBV2
CASSDGGQETQYF
TGTGCCAGCAGTGATGGCGGGCAAGAGACCCAGTACTTC
>TRBJ2-1|.|.|TRBV11-3
CASSLSGLHNEQFF
TGTGCCAGCAGCTTGTCAGGGCTCCACAATGAGCAGTTCTTC
>TRBJ2-3|.|TRBD2|TRBV5-6
CASSLIGLADKDTQYF
TGTGCCAGCAGCTTAATTGGACTAGCGGATAAAGATACGCAGTATTTT
>TRBJ1-2|.|.|TRBV4-3
CASSQGDTGYGYTF
TGCGCCAGCAGCCAAGGCGACACCGGTTATGGCTACACCTTC
>TRBJ2-3|.|.|TRBV28
CASRSMTSTDTQYF
TGTGCCAGCCGTTCGATGACTAGCACAGATACGCAGTATTTT
>TRBJ1-3|.|TRBD1|TRBV7-2
CASSADGTGRNTIYF
TGTGCCAGCAGCGCAGACGGGACAGGGAGAAACACCATATATTTT
>TRBJ1-1|.|.|TRBV19
CASSSWTEAFF
TGTGCCAGTAGTTCTTGGACAGAAGCTTTCTTT